Shown below are 6 T cell receptor beta chains from a single sample sequenced in a study of beta chain features in type 1 diabetes. The sequenced template was cDNA made from the entire isolated RNA. The protocol was immunoSEQ multiplex PCR, while the TCRdb copy is restricted to in-frame clones and leaves out a portion. Counted here are hundreds of thousands of clones, roughly 31% occurring once; the ten biggest clones make up around 0.065%. The sequenced material came from naive CD4+ T cells from blood. The receptors come from a man aged 18 to 30 in good health.

V usage is TRBV9 and J usage is TRBJ2-3; D call uncertain. CDR1 SGDLS and CDR2 YYNGEE come from the germline V gene. V dropped 3 bases and J dropped 4 bases, with 6 bases sitting between them. This CDR3 is built from 12 residues. CDR3 sequence (DNA): TGTGCCAGCAGCGAAGAACCAGATACGCAGTATTTT. Translation gives CASSEEPDTQYF.

The chain is built from TRBV29-1 and TRBJ2-2; D might be TRBD1 or TRBD2, each matching 5 bases. Trimming removed 4 bases at V and 5 bases at J, with 14 bases between. The CDR3 is 14 residues long. The germline CDR1 and CDR2 sequences are SQVTM and ANQGSEA. CDR3 region: CSVVEGKGTGELFF. The CDR3, as DNA: TGCAGCGTTGTAGAGGGGAAGGGTACCGGGGAGCTGTTTTTT.

In its sample, this clone was seen a few times. As DNA, the CDR3 is TGTGCCAGCAGACTCTACAATGAGCAGTTCTTC. Amino acids: CASRLYNEQFF. This chain joins TRBV25-1 and TRBJ2-1; D uncertain. V lost 6 bases and J lost 3, with 3 bases in between. Germline V gene data show CDR1 as MGHDK and CDR2 as SYGVNS. The CDR3 contains 11 residues.

V gene TRBV4-1 combines with J gene TRBJ1-5; no clear D. The germline V and J ends were trimmed by 0 bases and 2 bases, with 14 bases remaining between them. The CDR3 consists of 17 residues. Germline V gene lookup returns CDR1 MGHRA and CDR2 YSYEKL. As DNA, the CDR3 is TGCGCCAGCAGCCAAGATCCCCGGGGATGGGGCAATCAGCCCCAGCATTTT. It is translated as CASSQDPRGWGNQPQHF.

The V call is TRBV6-6, the J call TRBJ2-7; TRBD1 agrees at 8 bases. Germline CDR1 is MNHNY and CDR2 is SVGAGI (reference sequence). The ends lost 6 bases at V and 2 bases at J; junction bases unmatched: 6. The CDR3 runs to 14 residues. The CDR3 coding sequence is TGTGCCAGCAGCAAACAGGGGGGCCCCTACGAGCAGTACTTC. It yields the protein CASSKQGGPYEQYF.

The rearrangement uses TRBV30 and TRBJ2-1; 10 nucleotides align to TRBD2. The CDR3 has 16 amino acids. With 0 bases clipped from V and 8 bases from J, the junction kept 10 bases outside the gene matches. Germline CDR1 is GTSNPN and CDR2 is SVGIG (reference sequence). CDR3 bases: TGTGCCTGGAGTGTACAAGCGGGAGGGGGTGGAGATGAGCAGTTCTTC. Encoded protein: CAWSVQAGGGGDEQFF.